What follows describes a single T cell receptor beta chain. The clone's antigen remains unknown. One base away there is no much larger clone; base qualities are not given. The sample originates from a study of blood T cell repertoires in COVID-19 (dated by TCRdb to the early 2020s). Broadly, across the study: The collaborator samples originated in the United States, Italy and Spain and spanned the acute and convalescent phases of COVID-19. The prospective study material was composed of cDNA or gDNA derived from T cells, B-cell-depleted T cells, or PBMCs. The dataset comprised deeply sampled blood TCRbeta repertoires from subjects exposed to, actively infected with, or recovered from COVID-19. A freely available public database, intended as a resource for researchers studying the immune response to SARS-CoV-2, is where the repertoires were released. Samples came from the ongoing ImmuneRACE study (first 160 participants) plus 1,254 subjects from 6 global collaborators. Nearly every sample came with metadata listing a de-identified subject ID, COVID-19 status, age in years and sex. HLA class I and class II types, where available, came from metadata supplied by the sample provider rather than from assay-based typing. What the authors observed across the whole study: The quantity of clinical and demographic metadata differed by source and by participant and was supplied without curation.

TCRbeta CDR3 regions were amplified from genomic DNA by means of the immunoSEQ Assay, a bias-controlled multiplex PCR. For the original study's pipeline: The number of nucleated cells in each sample was estimated from the amplification of reference gene primers within the assay. Sequence reads were collapsed and filtered to measure the absolute abundance of every unique TCRbeta CDR3 rearrangement. For each sample, productive Simpson clonality was calculated by taking the square root of Simpson's diversity index across productive rearrangements. TCRdb retrieved this table from immuneACCESS and kept in-frame rearrangements only. Not all clones are present; in checked studies, unresolved V genes account for under half, and no reason is known for the remainder. V, J and clone size were drawn from that table, and D and trimming were deduced from the DNA. The sample contains nearly 95,000 clones, almost 90% of them found a single time. Less than 2% of the sample is held by the ten biggest clonotypes.

Each collaborating institution followed its own protocols to collect whole blood in K2EDTA tubes. For TCRbeta analysis, collaborators shipped samples in one of three forms: frozen whole blood, isolated PBMCs, or DNA extracted from either of those sample types. Taken from the germline V gene (reference sequence), the CDR1 and CDR2 loops are DFQATT and SNEGSKA. The CDR3 covers 11 residues, taking in both the cysteine and the phenylalanine. Only CDR3 DNA remains: 33 bases, in frame from the first base. Compared with germline, V lacks 7 bases and J lacks 6 bases; bases without a gene match: 6. This receptor was identified in a human donor with active COVID-19. The donor label of this sample is uncertain. The rearrangement joined TRBV20-1 to TRBJ2-7, with TRBD2 matching 7 junction bases. The material sequenced was peripheral blood. The DNA sequence is TGCAGTGTCACGGGGGGTTTCGAGCAGTACTTC. Its amino acids are CSVTGGFEQYF.